One sample yielded the 29 T cell receptor beta chains listed below, sequenced in a study of cytomegalovirus exposure and HLA in healthy donors. Vbeta (60) and Jbeta (13) primers were used in the PCR. Clones were read by immunoSEQ multiplex PCR, and TCRdb kept only the in-frame ones, dropping some. The table records some 110,000 clones, 75% to 85% of them present only once. Material for sequencing was PBMCs. The receptors originated from a man aged 50 to 59 in good health and CMV-seronegative.

This clone was seen just once. As DNA, the CDR3 is TGTGCTAGTGGTTTGGCAGGGGTTAACTATGGCTACACCTTC. Its translation is CASGLAGVNYGYTF. The chain combines TRBV12-5 with TRBJ1-2, with D possibly TRBD1 on 6 matching bases. CDR3 length equals 14 residues. Germline-derived CDR1 and CDR2 are LGHNT and FRNRAP. V lost 1 base and J 1 base, leaving 7 bases between the germline ends.

The chain has TRBV6-1 and TRBJ1-5; the D is unclear. Germline lookup yields CDR1 MNHNS and CDR2 SASEGT. The CDR3 runs 11 residues. The V end was cut by 8 bases, the J end by 7 bases, with 9 bases between. The CDR3 protein is CASSEVQPQHF. The CDR3 DNA reads as TGTGCCAGCTCAGAGGTCCAGCCCCAGCATTTT.

The chain carries TRBV7-2 and TRBJ1-5; 10 nucleotides line up with TRBD1. The germline gives CDR1 SGHTA, CDR2 FQGNSA. V lost 5 bases, J lost 4 bases, and 5 bases stayed unmatched. The CDR3 is 15 amino acids. CDR3 protein: CASSAGQGWNQPQHF. CDR3 sequence (DNA): TGTGCCAGCAGCGCGGGACAGGGGTGGAATCAGCCCCAGCATTTT. Complete variable domain (other parts from reference TRBV7-2 and TRBJ1-5): GAGVSQSPSNKVTEKGKDVELRCDPISGHTALYWYRQSLGQGLEFLIYFQGNSAPDKSGLPSDRFSAERTGGSVSTLTIQRTQQEDSAVYLCASSAGQGWNQPQHFGDGTRLSIL.

This clone was detected once. This rearrangement joins TRBV7-3 to TRBJ2-3; D may be TRBD2 (7 bases). Looked up from germline, CDR1 is SGHTA and CDR2 is FQGTGA. With 4 bases removed from V and 8 bases from J, the gap between germline ends came to 19 bases. The CDR3 is 15 amino acids. CDR3 DNA: TGTGCCAGCAGCTCCCGGGGAGGGGGGGCCGCTACGCAGTATTTT. Translating gives CASSSRGGGAATQYF.

The V gene is TRBV5-1, the J gene TRBJ2-3; 7 bases align to TRBD2. This CDR3 comprises 15 residues. J was trimmed by 0 bases and V by 4 bases; bases with no gene match: 5. In germline, CDR1 is SGHRS, CDR2 YFSETQ. CDR3 region: CASSTTSLSTDTQYF. In DNA, the CDR3 is TGCGCCAGCAGCACGACTAGCTTAAGCACAGATACGCAGTATTTT. The entire variable domain, with the rest obtained from reference TRBV5-1 and TRBJ2-3, is as follows: KAGVTQTPRYLIKTRGQQVTLSCSPISGHRSVSWYQQTPGQGLQFLFEYFSETQRNKGNFPGRFSGRQFSNSRSEMNVSTLELGDSALYLCASSTTSLSTDTQYFGPGTRLTVL.

The V and J genes are TRBV9 and TRBJ2-3; TRBD2 aligns across 14 bases. Germline V gene data show CDR1 as SGDLS and CDR2 as YYNGEE. J lost 4 bases, V lost 4 bases, and 5 bases had no gene match. The CDR3 consists of 16 residues. CDR3 sequence reads: CASSLRLAGGPDTQYF. Written as DNA, the CDR3 is TGTGCCAGCAGCTTGCGACTAGCGGGGGGGCCAGATACGCAGTATTTT.

This chain joins TRBV7-9 and TRBJ1-4; D unclear. V lost 5 bases, J lost 1 base, and 14 bases lay in between. There are 16 residues in the CDR3. The germline V gene encodes CDR1 SEHNR and CDR2 FQNEAQ (reference sequence). The CDR3 DNA is TGTGCCAGCAGCCGGGTTTTTGAACTAACTAATGAAAAACTGTTTTTT. It yields the protein CASSRVFELTNEKLFF.

The gene calls are TRBV4-1 and TRBJ1-1, with no clear D. Germline lookup yields CDR1 MGHRA and CDR2 YSYEKL. The germline V and J ends were trimmed by 0 bases and 7 bases, with 9 bases remaining between them. This CDR3 spans 13 amino acids. In DNA form, the CDR3 reads TGCGCCAGCAGCCAAGATCGCGGGCGTGAAGCTTTCTTT. Its protein product is CASSQDRGREAFF.

The rearrangement links TRBV18 to TRBJ1-2; D may be TRBD1 (5 bases). The CDR3 spans 13 residues. Germline CDR1 reads KGHSH; CDR2 reads LQKENI. Trimming pared 3 bases from V and 8 bases from J, leaving 13 bases between. CDR3 sequence: CASSPSDSRGYTF. Written as DNA, the CDR3 is TGTGCCAGCTCACCTTCCGACAGCAGGGGCTACACCTTC.

This clone showed up just a few times. One end of the junction varies from germline; a read error may be responsible. The chain links TRBV7-9 to TRBJ2-7, with TRBD1 as a possible D gene (5 bases). This CDR3 is 13 amino acids long. The germline gives CDR1 SEHNR, CDR2 FQNEAQ (reference sequence). CDR3 sequence: CSSSLVGDGEQYF. CDR3 nucleotide sequence: TGTTCCAGCAGCTTAGTAGGGGATGGCGAGCAGTACTTC. Drawing the rest from reference TRBV7-9 and TRBJ2-7, the complete variable domain is DTGVSQNPRHKITKRGQNVTFRCDPISEHNRLYWYRQTLGQGPEFLTYFQNEAQLEKSRLLSDRFSAERPKGSFSTLEIQRTEQGDSAMYLCSSSLVGDGEQYFGPGTRLTVT.

This clone was seen at least ten times. The chain carries TRBV7-9 and TRBJ2-3; 8 nucleotides line up with TRBD2. The germline gives CDR1 SEHNR, CDR2 FQNEAQ (reference sequence). The CDR3 sequence is 15 residues long. V dropped 3 bases and J dropped 4; count of bases not matched to a gene: 6. DNA of the CDR3: TGTGCCAGCAGCTTCGGCGGGGGGATCGCAGATACGCAGTATTTT. Its protein product is CASSFGGGIADTQYF.

This chain links TRBV2 with TRBJ1-4; weak D call: TRBD1 (6 bases). V dropped 0 bases and J dropped 8 bases, with 13 bases sitting between them. The CDR3 extends over 15 amino acids. Per germline, CDR1 SNHLY and CDR2 FYNNEI. CDR3 sequence reads: CASSEAAPQGEKLFF. The CDR3 DNA follows: TGTGCCAGCAGTGAAGCCGCGCCCCAGGGGGAAAAACTGTTTTTT.

The V gene is TRBV5-1, the J gene TRBJ2-1, with 11 bases identical to TRBD2. Unmatched junction bases numbered 17, after V lost 4 bases and J lost 8 bases. Germline V gene sequence: CDR1 SGHRS, CDR2 YFSETQ. The CDR3 covers 18 residues. CDR3 nucleotide sequence: TGCGCCAGCAGCCCTTGGAGGGCTAGCGGGGGGCCAGGTGATGAGCAGTTCTTC. This codes for CASSPWRASGGPGDEQFF.

The rearrangement uses TRBV4-2 and TRBJ1-1; 9 bases align to TRBD1. The CDR3 is 15 amino acids. With V trimmed by 4 bases and J by 6 bases, 9 bases remained unmatched. Germline V CDR1 and CDR2: LGHNA, YNFKEQ. CDR3 sequence: CASSPMGQGMAEAFF. DNA for the CDR3: TGTGCCAGCAGCCCAATGGGACAGGGTATGGCTGAAGCTTTCTTT.

The chain is built from TRBV7-9 and TRBJ1-6; D is unresolved. In germline, CDR1 is SEHNR, CDR2 FQNEAQ (reference sequence). V was trimmed by 5 bases and J by 8 bases, leaving 10 bases between them. CDR3 length: 13 residues. The DNA of the CDR3 is TGTGCCAGCAGCACGGACGGGGATTCACCCCTCCACTTT. This translates into CASSTDGDSPLHF.

The J gene is TRBJ1-6, the V gene TRBV5-4, with D hard to call. The ends were cut back, 4 bases at V and 8 bases at J, with 13 bases in the middle. Germline V gives CDR1 SGHNT, CDR2 YYREEE (reference sequence). The CDR3 covers 14 residues. Here the CDR3 reads CASSQKLADSPLHF. Here the CDR3 DNA reads TGTGCCAGCAGCCAGAAACTAGCGGATTCACCCCTCCACTTT.

This clone was picked up a small number of times. This chain uses TRBV30 with TRBJ2-3; 8 bases are a match to TRBD2. J was trimmed by 6 bases and V by 5 bases; bases with no gene match: 7. The CDR3 covers 13 residues. The germline V gene encodes CDR1 GTSNPN and CDR2 SVGIG (reference sequence). CDR3 protein: CAWCRREGDTQYF. Written as DNA, the CDR3 is TGTGCCTGGTGTCGCCGGGAGGGGGATACGCAGTATTTT.

A single count supports this clone. V and J are TRBV7-2 and TRBJ1-5, with D uncertain. The V and J ends lost 4 bases and 4 bases respectively, with 11 bases between them. There are 14 residues in the CDR3. Germline V gives CDR1 SGHTA, CDR2 FQGNSA. In DNA form, the CDR3 reads TGTGCCAGCAGCTCCCACAGAGTTAATCAGCCCCAGCATTTT. This sequence encodes CASSSHRVNQPQHF.

This chain joins TRBV6-1 and TRBJ1-6; possibly TRBD1 for D (5 bases). This CDR3 region has 16 residues. The V end lost 0 bases, the J end lost 8 bases, and 14 bases lay between the germline ends. The germline V gene has CDR1 MNHNS and CDR2 SASEGT. CDR3 nucleotides: TGTGCCAGCAGTGAAGCGCCGCGGGGGTTGGATTCACCCCTCCACTTT. This translates into CASSEAPRGLDSPLHF.

This clone came up a few times. As DNA, the CDR3 is TGTGCCAGCTCACCACGGGGGGTTCGCACAGATACGCAGTATTTT. It encodes CASSPRGVRTDTQYF. The chain carries TRBV18 and TRBJ2-3, with D tentatively TRBD2 (6 bases). Per germline, CDR1 KGHSH and CDR2 LQKENI. The CDR3 totals 15 residues. Trimming took off 1 base at V and 1 base at J, with 9 bases between the two ends.

The rearrangement links TRBV7-2 to TRBJ2-1; D is undetermined. Germline-derived CDR1 and CDR2 are SGHTA and FQGNSA. The CDR3 sequence is 11 residues long. V was trimmed by 1 base and J by 14 bases, leaving 9 bases between them. As DNA, the CDR3 is TGTGCCAGCAGCTTAGGGCCCCAGAAGTTCTTC. It codes for CASSLGPQKFF.

A few counts support this clone. V gene TRBV4-2 combines with J gene TRBJ2-5, with a tentative D call TRBD2 (5 bases). The CDR3 length is 14 residues. CDR1 is LGHNA and CDR2 is YNFKEQ in the germline V gene. Trimming cost V 0 bases and J 5 bases, with 10 bases left between them. CDR3 bases: TGTGCCAGCAGCCAAGATCCCGGAGGCGAGACCCAGTACTTC. The encoded protein is CASSQDPGGETQYF.

The CDR3 spells CAWSGDRDYEQYF. CDR3 DNA sequence: TGTGCCTGGAGTGGGGACAGAGATTACGAGCAGTACTTC. V gene TRBV30 combines with J gene TRBJ2-7; 7 nucleotides line up with TRBD1. This CDR3 spans 13 amino acids. V trimming: 1 base; J trimming: 4 bases; junction bases outside the gene matches: 4. Looked up from germline, CDR1 is GTSNPN and CDR2 is SVGIG (reference sequence).

The rearrangement uses TRBV9 and TRBJ2-7, with D tentatively TRBD1 (7 bases). Germline CDR1 reads SGDLS; CDR2 reads YYNGEE. This CDR3 is 17 amino acids long. The V gene lost 4 bases and the J gene lost 1 base, with 21 bases spanning the gap. This CDR3 reads CASSPRGGRGMSYEQYV. As DNA, the CDR3 is TGTGCCAGCAGCCCGAGGGGAGGCAGGGGGATGTCCTACGAGCAGTACGTC.

The CDR3: CASSQDRDTQYF. CDR3 bases: TGTGCCAGCAGCCAAGACAGGGATACGCAGTATTTT. The V gene is TRBV4-2, the J gene TRBJ2-3; D not resolved. In germline, CDR1 is LGHNA, CDR2 YNFKEQ. The CDR3 runs to 12 residues. Trimming stripped 0 bases from V and 6 bases from J, with 4 bases between.

This chain joins TRBV27 and TRBJ1-2; D gene ambiguous. CDR1 is MNHEY and CDR2 is SMNVEV in the germline V gene (reference sequence). The CDR3 loop spans 17 amino acids. Trimming pared 2 bases from V and 7 bases from J, leaving 23 bases between. The CDR3 loop reads CASSLRNPAVGGGGYTF. CDR3 DNA: TGTGCCAGCAGTTTACGTAATCCCGCGGTTGGCGGTGGTGGCTACACCTTC.

The chain has TRBV5-5 and TRBJ2-7, with 9 bases lining up with TRBD1. V dropped 3 bases and J dropped 6; count of bases not matched to a gene: 10. Germline V gene data show CDR1 as SGHKS and CDR2 as YYEKEE (reference sequence). This CDR3 has 15 residues. The CDR3 coding sequence is TGTGCCAGCAGCTGGGACAGGGAAGGGTTCCGCGAGCAGTACGTC. Amino acid sequence: CASSWDREGFREQYV.

The V call is TRBV7-8, the J call TRBJ2-5; TRBD1 matches at 7 bases. This CDR3 region has 14 residues. V trimming: 5 bases; J trimming: 4 bases; junction bases outside the gene matches: 7. Germline CDR1 reads SGHVS; CDR2 reads FQNEAQ. The CDR3 loop is CASSLRQGRETQYF. Here the CDR3 DNA reads TGTGCCAGCAGCCTCAGACAGGGTAGAGAGACCCAGTACTTC. The full variable domain, with the rest looked up from reference TRBV7-8 and TRBJ2-5, is GAGVSQSPRYKVAKRGQDVALRCDPISGHVSLFWYQQALGQGPEFLTYFQNEAQLDKSGLPSDRFFAERPEGSVSTLKIQRTQQEDSAVYLCASSLRQGRETQYFGPGTRLLVL.

This rearrangement joins TRBV4-2 to TRBJ1-3; D is uncertain. CDR1 LGHNA and CDR2 YNFKEQ come from the germline V gene. V gave up 0 bases and J gave up 3 bases, with 9 bases separating them. The CDR3 is made up of 15 amino acids. The DNA of the CDR3 is TGTGCCAGCAGCCAAGATCGGAGGGTTGGAAACACCATATATTTT. Its protein product is CASSQDRRVGNTIYF.